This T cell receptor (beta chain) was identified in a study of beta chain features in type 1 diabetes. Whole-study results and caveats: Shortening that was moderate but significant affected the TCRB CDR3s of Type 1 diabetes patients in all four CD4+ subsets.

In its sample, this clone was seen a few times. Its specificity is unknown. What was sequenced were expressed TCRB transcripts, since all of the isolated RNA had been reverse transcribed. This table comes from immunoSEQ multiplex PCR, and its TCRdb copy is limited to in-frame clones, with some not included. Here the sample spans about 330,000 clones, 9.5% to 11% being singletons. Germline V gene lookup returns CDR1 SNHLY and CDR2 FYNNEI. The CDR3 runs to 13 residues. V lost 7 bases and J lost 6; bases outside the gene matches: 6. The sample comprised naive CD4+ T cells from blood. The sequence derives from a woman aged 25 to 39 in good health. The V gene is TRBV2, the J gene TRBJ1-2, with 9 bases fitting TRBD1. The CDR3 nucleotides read TGTGCCAGCACCTGGGACAGGGCGGATGGCTACACCTTC. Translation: CASTWDRADGYTF.